Included here is one TCR beta chain sequence, with context. This sample is drawn from a study of blood T cell repertoires in COVID-19. On the study more broadly: The analysed material was cDNA or gDNA that came from T cells, B-cell-depleted T cells, or PBMCs.

The CDR3 has 15 residues. V was cut by 6 bases and J by 5 bases, with 14 bases left in between. Germline CDR1 MNHEY, CDR2 SVGAGI. Patients at the Seattle site were enrolled during active infection and followed longitudinally. Original handling: Reference gene primer amplification in the assay estimated nucleated cell counts. The method was immunoSEQ multiplex PCR; TCRdb's version includes in-frame clones alone and lacks a portion of them. The V and J calls and clone size are taken from that table; D and trimming were inferred from the DNA. The repertoire consists of 250,000 to 350,000 clones, with about 88% occurring once and the leading ten covering more than 1.1%.

The material sequenced was peripheral blood. The TCR comes from a human donor with COVID-19, enrolled during active disease. The donor label of this sample is uncertain. V gene TRBV6-5 combines with J gene TRBJ1-6; TRBD1 is a possible D gene (6 bases). In DNA, the CDR3 is TGTGCCAGCAGAACAGGGTGGGGGAATAATTCACCCCTCCACTTT. Translation: CASRTGWGNNSPLHF.